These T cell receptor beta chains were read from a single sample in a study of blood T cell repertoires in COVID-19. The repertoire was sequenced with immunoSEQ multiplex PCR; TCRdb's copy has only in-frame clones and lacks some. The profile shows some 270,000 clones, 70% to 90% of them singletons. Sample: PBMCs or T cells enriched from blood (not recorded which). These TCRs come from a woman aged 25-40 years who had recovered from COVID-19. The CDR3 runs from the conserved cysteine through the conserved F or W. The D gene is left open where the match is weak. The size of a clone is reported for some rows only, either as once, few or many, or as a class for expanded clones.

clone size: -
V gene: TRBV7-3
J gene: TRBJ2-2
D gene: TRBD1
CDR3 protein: CASRAGTGNTGELFF
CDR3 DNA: TGTGCCAGCAGAGCCGGGACAGGGAACACCGGGGAGCTGTTTTTT

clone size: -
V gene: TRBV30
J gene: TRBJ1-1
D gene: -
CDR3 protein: CAWTRQPNTEAFF
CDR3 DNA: TGTGCCTGGACTCGACAGCCGAACACTGAAGCTTTCTTT

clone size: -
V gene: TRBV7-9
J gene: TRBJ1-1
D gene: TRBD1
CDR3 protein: CATHRGMNTEAFF
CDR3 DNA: TGTGCCACGCACAGGGGCATGAACACTGAAGCTTTCTTT

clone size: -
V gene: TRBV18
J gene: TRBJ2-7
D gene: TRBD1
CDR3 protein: CASSPPIAQGVNYEQYF
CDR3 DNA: TGTGCCAGCTCACCACCTATCGCACAGGGGGTGAATTACGAGCAGTACTTC

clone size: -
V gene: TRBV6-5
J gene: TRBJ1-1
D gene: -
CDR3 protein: CASSPGRPTEAFF
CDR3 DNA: TGTGCCAGCAGCCCCGGCAGGCCAACTGAAGCTTTCTTT

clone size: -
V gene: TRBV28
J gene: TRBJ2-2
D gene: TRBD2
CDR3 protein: CAGRGPNTGELFF
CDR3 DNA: TGTGCCGGGAGGGGCCCGAACACCGGGGAGCTGTTTTTT

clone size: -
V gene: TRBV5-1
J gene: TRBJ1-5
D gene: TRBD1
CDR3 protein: CASSLDGQGNQPQHF
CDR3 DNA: TGCGCCAGCAGCTTAGATGGACAGGGTAATCAGCCCCAGCATTTT

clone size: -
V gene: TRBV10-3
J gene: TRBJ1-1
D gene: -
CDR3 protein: CAINQVPVGQDEAFF
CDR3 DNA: TGTGCCATCAATCAGGTCCCGGTAGGTCAGGATGAAGCTTTCTTT

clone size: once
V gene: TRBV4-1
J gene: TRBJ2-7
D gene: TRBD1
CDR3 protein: CASSHPRTGGTLGEQYF
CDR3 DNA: TGCGCCAGCAGCCACCCCAGGACAGGGGGCACCCTCGGCGAGCAGTACTTC

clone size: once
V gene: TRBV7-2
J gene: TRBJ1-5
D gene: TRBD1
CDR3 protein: CASSLAGTGFGGAQHF
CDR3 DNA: TGTGCCAGCAGCTTAGCCGGGACAGGGTTTGGAGGAGCCCAGCATTTT

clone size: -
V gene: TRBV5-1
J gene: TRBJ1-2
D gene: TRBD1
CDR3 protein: CASSNEPGQGANGYTF
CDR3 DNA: TGCGCCAGCAGCAATGAACCGGGACAGGGGGCAAATGGCTACACCTTC

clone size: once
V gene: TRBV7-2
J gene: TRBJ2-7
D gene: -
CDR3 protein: CASSSRTYPGASYEQYF
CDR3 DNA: TGTGCCAGCAGCTCAAGAACTTATCCAGGGGCCTCCTACGAGCAGTACTTC

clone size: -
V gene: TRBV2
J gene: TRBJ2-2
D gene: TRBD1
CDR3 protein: CASYRDRNTGELFF
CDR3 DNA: TGTGCCAGTTACCGGGACAGAAACACCGGGGAGCTGTTTTTT

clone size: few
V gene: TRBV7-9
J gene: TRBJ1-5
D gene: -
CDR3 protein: CASSLGRAQPQHF
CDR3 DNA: TGTGCCAGCAGCCTAGGCAGGGCGCAGCCCCAGCATTTT

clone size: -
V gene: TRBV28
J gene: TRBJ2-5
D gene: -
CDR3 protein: CASSPNKETQYF
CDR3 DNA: TGTGCCAGCAGTCCCAACAAAGAGACCCAGTACTTC

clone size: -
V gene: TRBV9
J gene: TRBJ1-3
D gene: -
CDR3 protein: CASSVNPTGGNTIYF
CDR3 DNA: TGTGCCAGCAGCGTTAACCCCACAGGAGGAAACACCATATATTTT

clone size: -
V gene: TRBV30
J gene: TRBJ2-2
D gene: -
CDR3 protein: CAWSVRDTGELFF
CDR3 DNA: TGTGCCTGGAGTGTACGGGATACCGGGGAGCTGTTTTTT

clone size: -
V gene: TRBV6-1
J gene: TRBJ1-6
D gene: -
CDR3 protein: CASSDTTVRGSPLHF
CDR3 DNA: TGTGCCAGCAGTGATACAACGGTACGGGGTTCACCCCTCCACTTT

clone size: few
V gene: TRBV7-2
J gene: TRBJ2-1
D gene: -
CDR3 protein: CASSNRHLSSYNEQFF
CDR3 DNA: TGTGCCAGCAGCAACCGACACCTCAGCTCCTACAATGAGCAGTTCTTC

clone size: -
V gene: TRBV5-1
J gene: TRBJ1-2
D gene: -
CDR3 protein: CASSPRTGGAGGYTF
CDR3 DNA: TGCGCCAGCAGCCCTCGAACGGGGGGGGCAGGTGGCTACACCTTC

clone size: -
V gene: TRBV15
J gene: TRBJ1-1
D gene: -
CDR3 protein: CATSSDRVPGTEAFF
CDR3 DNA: TGTGCCACCAGCAGTGATAGAGTGCCGGGGACTGAAGCTTTCTTT

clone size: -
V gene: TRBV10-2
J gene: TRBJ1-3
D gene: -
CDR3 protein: CASSEGNSGNTIYF
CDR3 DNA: TGCGCCAGCAGTGAGGGCAACTCTGGAAACACCATATATTTT

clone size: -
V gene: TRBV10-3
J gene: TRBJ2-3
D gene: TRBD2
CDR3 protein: CAISPSGRTDTQYF
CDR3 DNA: TGTGCCATCAGCCCTAGCGGCCGCACAGATACGCAGTATTTT

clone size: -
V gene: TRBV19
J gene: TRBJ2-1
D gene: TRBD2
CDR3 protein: CASSIGAGGPGEQFF
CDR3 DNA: TGTGCCAGTAGTATAGGAGCGGGAGGGCCGGGTGAGCAGTTCTTC

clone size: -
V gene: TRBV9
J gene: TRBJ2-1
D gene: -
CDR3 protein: CASSSFSLADYNEQFF
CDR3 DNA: TGTGCCAGCAGCTCCTTCTCACTAGCAGACTACAATGAGCAGTTCTTC